This entry features one TCR beta chain sequence. One junction end does not reproduce the germline sequence, and a read error may be involved. Sequenced by immunoSEQ multiplex PCR; TCRdb stores in-frame clones only, minus some. In the table there are some 47,000 clones, around 90% of which are singletons. The sample is drawn from a study of T cell changes during pregnancy in multiple sclerosis. This CDR3 region has 15 residues. Germline CDR1 reads SNHLY; CDR2 reads FYNNEI. The chain combines TRBV2 with TRBJ1-4; D gene unclear. Sample: CD8+ T cells from peripheral blood mononuclear cells, taken after pregnancy. The receptor's source is a female donor in good health, enrolled as a control in a pregnancy study. CDR3 region: CASGDSPATNEKLFF. The CDR3 nucleotides are TGTGCCAGCGGTGATAGTCCGGCAACTAATGAAAAACTGTTTTTT. The full variable domain, with the rest looked up from reference TRBV2 and TRBJ1-4, is EPEVTQTPSHQVTQMGQEVILRCVPISNHLYFYWYRQILGQKVEFLVSFYNNEISEKSEIFDDQFSVERPDGSNFTLKIRSTKLEDSAMYFCASGDSPATNEKLFFGSGTQLSVL.